This T cell receptor (beta chain) was captured in a study of blood T cell repertoires in COVID-19. Study-level information: Spain, Italy and the United States supplied samples that represented acute and convalescent COVID-19. Nucleic acid was either cDNA or gDNA, and it came from T cells, B-cell-depleted T cells, or PBMCs.

Germline loops: CDR1 SGHRS, CDR2 YFSETQ. The CDR3 runs 17 residues. V lost 2 bases and J lost 1; bases outside the gene matches: 12. Profiled with immunoSEQ multiplex PCR; TCRdb holds only in-frame clones, not every one. Altogether about 280,000 clones are present, about four fifths being singletons, with the ten largest covering approximately 10%. V usage is TRBV5-1 and J usage is TRBJ2-7; 7 positions agree with TRBD2. The TCR comes from a woman aged 45 to 65 who had recovered from COVID-19. Specimen: peripheral blood. The DNA for the CDR3 is TGCGCCAGCAGCTTCGGGGTTCAAGCGGGACCTTCCTACGAGCAGTACTTC. Protein sequence: CASSFGVQAGPSYEQYF.